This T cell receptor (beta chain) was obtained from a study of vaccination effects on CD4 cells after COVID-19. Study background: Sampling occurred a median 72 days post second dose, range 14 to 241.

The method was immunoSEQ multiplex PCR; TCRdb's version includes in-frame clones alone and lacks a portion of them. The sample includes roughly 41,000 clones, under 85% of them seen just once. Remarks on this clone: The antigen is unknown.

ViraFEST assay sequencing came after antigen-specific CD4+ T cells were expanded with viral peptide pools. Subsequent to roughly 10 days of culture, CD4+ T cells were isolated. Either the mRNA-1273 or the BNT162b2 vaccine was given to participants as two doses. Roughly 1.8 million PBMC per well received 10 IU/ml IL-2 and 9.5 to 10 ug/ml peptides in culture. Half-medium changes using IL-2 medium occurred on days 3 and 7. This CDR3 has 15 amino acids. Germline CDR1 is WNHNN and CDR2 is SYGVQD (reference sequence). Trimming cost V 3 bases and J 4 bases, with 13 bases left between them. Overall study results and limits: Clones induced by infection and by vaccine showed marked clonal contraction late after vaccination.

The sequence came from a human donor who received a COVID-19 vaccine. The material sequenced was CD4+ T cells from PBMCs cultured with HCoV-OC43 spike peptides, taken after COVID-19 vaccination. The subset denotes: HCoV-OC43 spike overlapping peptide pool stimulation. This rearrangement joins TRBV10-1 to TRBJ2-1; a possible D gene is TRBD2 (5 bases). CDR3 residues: CASSDGVAWYNEQFF. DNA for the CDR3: TGCGCCAGCAGTGACGGGGTAGCGTGGTACAATGAGCAGTTCTTC.